This is a list of T cell receptor beta chains from one sample in a study of cytomegalovirus exposure and HLA in healthy donors. The method was immunoSEQ multiplex PCR; TCRdb's version includes in-frame clones alone and lacks a portion of them. Seen here are more than 140,000 clones, approximately 80% observed once, and the top ten hold about 5%. Sequencing was carried out using PBMCs. Receptors originate from a young man in good health and CMV-seropositive. Both conserved end residues are part of each CDR3. Each record gives: clone size, J gene, V gene, D gene, CDR3 DNA, CDR3 protein. A D gene is named only where the DNA matches it firmly. Where a row states a size, it is once, few, many or the class of an expanded clone; other rows omit it.

clone size: .; J gene: TRBJ2-7; V gene: TRBV19; D gene: TRBD1; CDR3 DNA: TGTGCCAGTAGTACTTGGGACAGGGTGTGGGAGCAGTACTTC; CDR3 protein: CASSTWDRVWEQYF
clone size: .; J gene: TRBJ1-4; V gene: TRBV6-1; D gene: .; CDR3 DNA: TGTGCCAGCAGGACGGCAAGGACATATAATGAAAAACTGTTTTTT; CDR3 protein: CASRTARTYNEKLFF
clone size: .; J gene: TRBJ1-4; V gene: TRBV5-1; D gene: TRBD1; CDR3 DNA: TGCGCCAGCAGCGATGGGATTCCGGGACAGGGTGGCGAAAAACTGTTTTTT; CDR3 protein: CASSDGIPGQGGEKLFF
clone size: .; J gene: TRBJ2-3; V gene: TRBV13; D gene: TRBD1; CDR3 DNA: TGTGCCAGCAGCTTGACAGGGTACATAGATACGCAGTATTTT; CDR3 protein: CASSLTGYIDTQYF
clone size: .; J gene: TRBJ1-4; V gene: TRBV6-5; D gene: .; CDR3 DNA: TGTGCCAGCAGTTACGAACAGAGAACTAATGAAAAACTGTTTTTT; CDR3 protein: CASSYEQRTNEKLFF
clone size: few; J gene: TRBJ2-7; V gene: TRBV27; D gene: .; CDR3 DNA: TGTGCCAGCAGTTTTCTACCGGGACTCCAGGGTGAGCAGTACTTC; CDR3 protein: CASSFLPGLQGEQYF
clone size: .; J gene: TRBJ2-4; V gene: TRBV5-1; D gene: TRBD1; CDR3 DNA: TGCGCCAGCAGCACGACAGGGGGAAACATTCAGTACTTC; CDR3 protein: CASSTTGGNIQYF
clone size: .; J gene: TRBJ2-1; V gene: TRBV6-6; D gene: .; CDR3 DNA: TGTGCCAGCAGCCCGGGAAGTAATGAGCAGTTCTTC; CDR3 protein: CASSPGSNEQFF
clone size: .; J gene: TRBJ1-1; V gene: TRBV7-9; D gene: .; CDR3 DNA: TGTGCCAGCAGATCACAGGGTTACACTGAAGCTTTCTTT; CDR3 protein: CASRSQGYTEAFF
clone size: .; J gene: TRBJ1-6; V gene: TRBV7-2; D gene: TRBD1; CDR3 DNA: TGTGCCAGCAGCTTTACCGGGACAGGGTTAAATTCACCCCTCCACTTT; CDR3 protein: CASSFTGTGLNSPLHF
clone size: .; J gene: TRBJ2-3; V gene: TRBV5-1; D gene: TRBD2; CDR3 DNA: TGCGCCAGCAGCAGGGACGGGAGGGCCGAGAGCACAGATACGCAGTATTTT; CDR3 protein: CASSRDGRAESTDTQYF
clone size: .; J gene: TRBJ2-6; V gene: TRBV19; D gene: TRBD1; CDR3 DNA: TGTGCCAGTAGTATCACAGGGGGCGCTGGGGCCAACGTCCTGACTTTC; CDR3 protein: CASSITGGAGANVLTF
clone size: .; J gene: TRBJ2-5; V gene: TRBV5-5; D gene: TRBD2; CDR3 DNA: TGTGCCAGCAGCTTGGTTGGGCGGGGGAACGTGGAGACCCAGTACTTC; CDR3 protein: CASSLVGRGNVETQYF
clone size: .; J gene: TRBJ2-7; V gene: TRBV7-9; D gene: .; CDR3 DNA: TGTGCCAGCAGCGCCCGGGGCAGGGGGGACGAGCAGTACTTC; CDR3 protein: CASSARGRGDEQYF
clone size: .; J gene: TRBJ1-4; V gene: TRBV6-6; D gene: TRBD1; CDR3 DNA: TGTGCCAGCAGAAGGACAGGGGCAACTAATGAAAAACTGTTTTTT; CDR3 protein: CASRRTGATNEKLFF
clone size: .; J gene: TRBJ1-4; V gene: TRBV6-6; D gene: .; CDR3 DNA: TGTGCCAGCAGTTACCGCGGGGGCTGGGAAAAACTGTTTTTT; CDR3 protein: CASSYRGGWEKLFF
clone size: .; J gene: TRBJ1-2; V gene: TRBV6-6; D gene: .; CDR3 DNA: TGTGCCAGCAGTTACTCGAAGGAGGGAACCTATGGCTACACCTTC; CDR3 protein: CASSYSKEGTYGYTF
clone size: .; J gene: TRBJ2-2; V gene: TRBV5-6; D gene: TRBD2; CDR3 DNA: TGTGCCAGCAGCTTGAGTAGCGGGGTGAACACCGGGGAGCTGTTTTTT; CDR3 protein: CASSLSSGVNTGELFF
clone size: .; J gene: TRBJ1-4; V gene: TRBV7-2; D gene: .; CDR3 DNA: TGTGCCAGCAGCTCGTCAGCGGGGACCTCCAATGAAAAACTGTTTTTT; CDR3 protein: CASSSSAGTSNEKLFF
clone size: .; J gene: TRBJ1-1; V gene: TRBV7-2; D gene: .; CDR3 DNA: TGTGCCAGCAGCCAAGGGGCTGAAGCTTTCTTT; CDR3 protein: CASSQGAEAFF
clone size: .; J gene: TRBJ2-7; V gene: TRBV6-1; D gene: .; CDR3 DNA: TGTGCCAGCAGTGGACGCGGAAGCTCCTACGAGCAGTACTTC; CDR3 protein: CASSGRGSSYEQYF
clone size: .; J gene: TRBJ2-1; V gene: TRBV7-2; D gene: .; CDR3 DNA: TGTGCCAGCAGCCCGCGAATCGTGGGCGATGAGCAGTTCTTC; CDR3 protein: CASSPRIVGDEQFF
clone size: .; J gene: TRBJ1-2; V gene: TRBV6-1; D gene: .; CDR3 DNA: TGTGCCAGCAGTGAGCCGGCAGGTGGTGGCTACACCTTC; CDR3 protein: CASSEPAGGGYTF
clone size: once; J gene: TRBJ2-3; V gene: TRBV13; D gene: TRBD2; CDR3 DNA: TGTGCCAGCAGCTTATCTAGCGGAAGCACAGATACGCAGTATTTT; CDR3 protein: CASSLSSGSTDTQYF
clone size: few; J gene: TRBJ2-6; V gene: TRBV28; D gene: TRBD2; CDR3 DNA: TGTGCCAGCAGTAAAGGGCGGGAGGGAGGGGCCAACGTCCTGACTTTC; CDR3 protein: CASSKGREGGANVLTF
clone size: .; J gene: TRBJ1-1; V gene: TRBV21-1; D gene: .; CDR3 DNA: TGTGCCAGCAGCAATGGTCGGCCAGGGAAGAACACTGAAGCTTTCTTT; CDR3 protein: CASSNGRPGKNTEAFF
clone size: .; J gene: TRBJ2-1; V gene: TRBV5-4; D gene: TRBD1; CDR3 DNA: TGTGCCAGCAGCACCTTGGACAGGGGAAATGAGCAGTTCTTC; CDR3 protein: CASSTLDRGNEQFF
clone size: .; J gene: TRBJ2-1; V gene: TRBV7-9; D gene: .; CDR3 DNA: TGTGCCAGCAGCTTAAAGGTTATAGCGGTAAATGAGCAGTTCTTC; CDR3 protein: CASSLKVIAVNEQFF
clone size: .; J gene: TRBJ2-1; V gene: TRBV25-1; D gene: TRBD2; CDR3 DNA: TGTGCCAGCAGTGGTGGGGGGAGGGATGAGCAGTTCTTC; CDR3 protein: CASSGGGRDEQFF
clone size: .; J gene: TRBJ2-3; V gene: TRBV7-2; D gene: TRBD2; CDR3 DNA: TGTGCCAGCAGCACCACGGGAGGGGGGATACCAGATACGCAGTATTTT; CDR3 protein: CASSTTGGGIPDTQYF
clone size: .; J gene: TRBJ2-7; V gene: TRBV27; D gene: TRBD1; CDR3 DNA: TGTGCCAGCAGACCTGGACAGGGGGCGGGGTACGAGCAGTACTTC; CDR3 protein: CASRPGQGAGYEQYF
clone size: .; J gene: TRBJ2-7; V gene: TRBV6-1; D gene: TRBD2; CDR3 DNA: TGTGCCAGCAGTCCTAGCGGGGAGGCCTACGAGCAGTACTTC; CDR3 protein: CASSPSGEAYEQYF
clone size: .; J gene: TRBJ2-2; V gene: TRBV7-2; D gene: .; CDR3 DNA: TGTGCCAGCAGCTTAGCGGCAGGGGCGAACACCGGGGAGCTGTTTTTT; CDR3 protein: CASSLAAGANTGELFF
clone size: .; J gene: TRBJ1-2; V gene: TRBV7-9; D gene: .; CDR3 DNA: TGTGCCAGCAGCCCCTTGACAGCTAACTATGGCTACACCTTC; CDR3 protein: CASSPLTANYGYTF
clone size: .; J gene: TRBJ1-5; V gene: TRBV6-1; D gene: TRBD1; CDR3 DNA: TGTGCCAGCGGACCGGGACAGGTAAATCAGCCCCAGCATTTT; CDR3 protein: CASGPGQVNQPQHF
clone size: .; J gene: TRBJ1-1; V gene: TRBV7-9; D gene: TRBD1; CDR3 DNA: TGTGCCAGCAGATATGGGACAGCGAGCACTGAAGCTTTCTTT; CDR3 protein: CASRYGTASTEAFF
clone size: once; J gene: TRBJ1-1; V gene: TRBV30; D gene: .; CDR3 DNA: TGTGCCTGGAGCGCCCCCACGACAGTGAACACTGAAGCTTTCTTT; CDR3 protein: CAWSAPTTVNTEAFF
clone size: .; J gene: TRBJ1-1; V gene: TRBV30; D gene: TRBD1; CDR3 DNA: TGTGCCTGGAGTTTACAGGGGACAAACACTGAAGCTTTCTTT; CDR3 protein: CAWSLQGTNTEAFF
clone size: .; J gene: TRBJ2-7; V gene: TRBV7-2; D gene: .; CDR3 DNA: TGTGCCAGCAGCTACAGCTATCAGGGTAAGGGGTACGAGCAGTACTTC; CDR3 protein: CASSYSYQGKGYEQYF
clone size: .; J gene: TRBJ1-3; V gene: TRBV5-6; D gene: TRBD1; CDR3 DNA: TGTGCCAGCAGCGTAACAGGGGGCTTTAGCTCTGGAAACACCATATATTTT; CDR3 protein: CASSVTGGFSSGNTIYF
clone size: .; J gene: TRBJ2-7; V gene: TRBV5-4; D gene: TRBD2; CDR3 DNA: TGTGCCAGCAGTAACCGACTCTTAGCGGGATGGCCCTACGAGCAGTACTTC; CDR3 protein: CASSNRLLAGWPYEQYF
clone size: .; J gene: TRBJ2-1; V gene: TRBV19; D gene: TRBD2; CDR3 DNA: TGTGCCAGTAGTATAGGGTCTCTAGCGGGGTGGGCATACAATGAGCAGTTCTTC; CDR3 protein: CASSIGSLAGWAYNEQFF
clone size: .; J gene: TRBJ1-4; V gene: TRBV11-2; D gene: .; CDR3 DNA: TGTGCCAGCAGCTTATCGTTTGCTAATGAAAAACTGTTTTTT; CDR3 protein: CASSLSFANEKLFF
clone size: .; J gene: TRBJ2-3; V gene: TRBV6-1; D gene: .; CDR3 DNA: TGTGCCAGCAGTGAAGCCGGGGGTTTAGGACTGCACACAGATACGCAGTATTTT; CDR3 protein: CASSEAGGLGLHTDTQYF
clone size: .; J gene: TRBJ2-3; V gene: TRBV5-1; D gene: .; CDR3 DNA: TGCGCCAGCAGCCCAGGGTTTTCCACAGATACGCAGTATTTT; CDR3 protein: CASSPGFSTDTQYF
clone size: .; J gene: TRBJ2-2; V gene: TRBV7-9; D gene: TRBD1; CDR3 DNA: TGTGCCAGCAGCGAAAGACAGGGTGGGGAGCTGTTTTTT; CDR3 protein: CASSERQGGELFF
clone size: .; J gene: TRBJ1-2; V gene: TRBV5-6; D gene: TRBD1; CDR3 DNA: TGTGCCAGCAGCGGACAGGGGCACTATGGCTACACCTTC; CDR3 protein: CASSGQGHYGYTF
clone size: .; J gene: TRBJ1-2; V gene: TRBV6-1; D gene: .; CDR3 DNA: TGTGCCAGCAGTGAAACAGGGAGGGGGTTGGTTAGCTACACCTTC; CDR3 protein: CASSETGRGLVSYTF
clone size: .; J gene: TRBJ2-2; V gene: TRBV6-1; D gene: TRBD2; CDR3 DNA: TGTGCCAGCAGTGAACTAGCGGGAGATAATCCCGGGGAGCTGTTTTTT; CDR3 protein: CASSELAGDNPGELFF
clone size: .; J gene: TRBJ1-1; V gene: TRBV7-9; D gene: .; CDR3 DNA: TGTGCCAGCAGCCCGACAAGGGGCGTTTTGAACACTGAAGCTTTCTTT; CDR3 protein: CASSPTRGVLNTEAFF
clone size: .; J gene: TRBJ2-1; V gene: TRBV28; D gene: .; CDR3 DNA: TGTGCCAGCAGTTCTAGTTTCCGAAGATACAATGAGCAGTTCTTC; CDR3 protein: CASSSSFRRYNEQFF
clone size: .; J gene: TRBJ2-7; V gene: TRBV29-1; D gene: .; CDR3 DNA: TGCAGCGTTGCCCTATTTGACGAGCAGTACTTC; CDR3 protein: CSVALFDEQYF
clone size: .; J gene: TRBJ1-6; V gene: TRBV10-3; D gene: .; CDR3 DNA: TGTGCCATCAGTGAGTCGGAAGGGAGCTCCTATAATTCACCCCTCCACTTT; CDR3 protein: CAISESEGSSYNSPLHF
clone size: .; J gene: TRBJ1-1; V gene: TRBV27; D gene: .; CDR3 DNA: TGTGCCAGCAGTGGGGGGGTTGTGGCTGAAGCTTTCTTT; CDR3 protein: CASSGGVVAEAFF
clone size: .; J gene: TRBJ2-7; V gene: TRBV7-9; D gene: TRBD2; CDR3 DNA: TGTGCCAGCAGCTTAGGTTCGGGCGGGAGAACGTTCGAGCAGTACTTC; CDR3 protein: CASSLGSGGRTFEQYF
clone size: .; J gene: TRBJ1-2; V gene: TRBV28; D gene: .; CDR3 DNA: TGTGCCAGCAGTTTAGGGGGGGACACCGCTAACTATGGCTACACCTTC; CDR3 protein: CASSLGGDTANYGYTF
clone size: once; J gene: TRBJ2-7; V gene: TRBV7-9; D gene: TRBD1; CDR3 DNA: TGTGCCAGCAGCCCTTTGGGACAGGGGCCTTCCTACGAGCAGTACTTC; CDR3 protein: CASSPLGQGPSYEQYF